The 21 T cell receptor beta chains presented below share a single source sample, sequenced in a study of blood T cell repertoires in COVID-19. Clones were sequenced by immunoSEQ multiplex PCR, and TCRdb holds only the in-frame ones, with some missing. This sample carries 260,000 or so clones, roughly 88% of them seen once, and the ten largest clones take 1.2%. The sequenced sample consisted of PBMCs or T cells enriched from blood (not recorded which). The receptors stem from a woman between 35 and 50 years old with acute COVID-19.

A remark on this clone: The same CDR3 also results from other DNA sequences found in this sample. The chain uses TRBV11-3 and TRBJ1-1; D is uncertain. Germline V lookup: CDR1 SGHNT, CDR2 YENEEA. The CDR3 spans 13 residues. Trimming removed 3 bases at V and 0 bases at J, with 5 bases between. CDR3 protein: CASSFTVNTEAFF. In DNA, the CDR3 is TGTGCCAGCAGCTTTACAGTGAACACTGAAGCTTTCTTT.

The rearrangement joins TRBV7-9 to TRBJ2-7; TRBD2 might be the D (6 bases). CDR3 length: 14 residues. V lost 3 bases to trimming and J lost 0 bases, with 9 bases between them. Germline CDR1 reads SEHNR; CDR2 reads FQNEAQ (reference sequence). The CDR3 loop reads CASSLEGFSYEQYF. As DNA, the CDR3 is TGTGCCAGCAGCTTGGAGGGTTTCTCCTACGAGCAGTACTTC.

The chain's CDR3 is CASSLGQGATEAFF. DNA for the CDR3: TGTGCCAGCAGCTTGGGGCAAGGGGCCACTGAAGCTTTCTTT. V usage is TRBV11-2 and J usage is TRBJ1-1; possibly TRBD1 for D (5 bases). Trimming shortened V by 3 bases and J by 4 bases, and 12 bases separated the two germline ends. Germline assignment: CDR1 SGHAT and CDR2 FQNNGV. The CDR3 length is 14 residues.

The rearrangement links TRBV20-1 to TRBJ2-1; 11 bases map to TRBD2. The CDR3 is 15 residues long. CDR1 DFQATT and CDR2 SNEGSKA come from the germline V gene (reference sequence). Trimming at V came to 3 bases and at J to 3 bases, leaving 4 bases not matched to a gene. The CDR3 bases are TGCAGTGCTAGTCTAGCGGGAGGTATCTACAATGAGCAGTTCTTC. Protein product: CSASLAGGIYNEQFF.

J is TRBJ1-1 and V is TRBV28; D not certain. V shed 7 bases and J shed 0 bases, with 15 bases lying between them. This CDR3 is built from 15 residues. Germline V gene lookup returns CDR1 MDHEN and CDR2 SYDVKM. The CDR3 DNA reads as TGTGCCAGCACCAACCGGGTCAGATTGAACACTGAAGCTTTCTTT. It encodes CASTNRVRLNTEAFF.

This clone was seen a few times. This chain joins TRBV7-3 and TRBJ1-2; D is perhaps TRBD1 (6 bases). The CDR3 consists of 15 residues. V gave up 1 base and J gave up 1 base, with 10 bases separating them. Germline values: CDR1 SGHTA, CDR2 FQGTGA. CDR3 sequence (DNA): TGTGCCAGCAGCTTAAATGAGGACAGTAACTATGGCTACACCTTC. Translation: CASSLNEDSNYGYTF.

The chain links TRBV18 to TRBJ1-2; 8 bases are shared with TRBD1. The V and J ends lost 3 bases and 4 bases, in that order; junction bases with no gene match: 10. Germline loops: CDR1 KGHSH, CDR2 LQKENI. This CDR3 spans 16 amino acids. The CDR3, as DNA: TGTGCCAGCTCACCTCCGGACAGGGTCTTTGCCTATGGCTACACCTTC. This gives the protein CASSPPDRVFAYGYTF.

This clone has only a few counts. Here the CDR3 reads CASSPRGRGYMNTEAFF. CDR3 sequence (DNA): TGTGCCAGCAGTCCGCGGGGTCGGGGATACATGAACACTGAAGCTTTCTTT. This chain links TRBV7-9 with TRBJ1-1; D gene unclear. This CDR3 contains 17 residues. Trimming stripped 6 bases from V and 0 bases from J, with 20 bases between. Looked up from germline, CDR1 is SEHNR and CDR2 is FQNEAQ (reference sequence). The complete variable domain, with remaining parts taken from reference TRBV7-9 and TRBJ1-1, reads DTGVSQNPRHKITKRGQNVTFRCDPISEHNRLYWYRQTLGQGPEFLTYFQNEAQLEKSRLLSDRFSAERPKGSFSTLEIQRTEQGDSAMYLCASSPRGRGYMNTEAFFGQGTRLTVV.

This rearrangement joins TRBV19 to TRBJ2-2; D unresolved. V shed 10 bases and J shed 4 bases, with 16 bases lying between them. This CDR3 region has 14 residues. Germline values: CDR1 LNHDA, CDR2 SQIVND (reference sequence). The CDR3 loop reads CATMTPRSTGELFF. Written as DNA, the CDR3 is TGTGCCACTATGACTCCACGGTCCACCGGGGAGCTGTTTTTT.

The chain joins TRBV27 to TRBJ2-5; tentatively, D is TRBD2 (5 bases). V was pared by 5 bases and J by 1 base, with 11 bases between. The CDR3 totals 14 residues. Germline V gene lookup returns CDR1 MNHEY and CDR2 SMNVEV (reference sequence). The CDR3 loop is CASSPRAFQETQYF. Here the CDR3 DNA reads TGTGCCAGCAGTCCGCGGGCCTTCCAAGAGACCCAGTACTTC.

The J gene is TRBJ2-1, the V gene TRBV5-1, with TRBD2 identical over 9 bases. The CDR3 is 13 residues long. Germline V gives CDR1 SGHRS, CDR2 YFSETQ. J gave up 10 bases and V 3 bases, and 5 bases lay outside the gene matches. CDR3 in DNA: TGCGCCAGCAGCTCCAGACTAGCGGAGGAGCAGTTCTTC. This gives the protein CASSSRLAEEQFF.

Written as DNA, the CDR3 is TGTGCCATCAGTGACAGGGACAGGGACTCCTACGAGCAGTACTTC. Residues: CAISDRDRDSYEQYF. The genes are TRBV10-3 and TRBJ2-7, with 9 bases that match TRBD1. The CDR3 sequence is 15 residues long. Per the germline V gene, CDR1 is ENHRY and CDR2 is SYGVKD. Germline trimming cut 3 bases from V and 0 bases from J; bases unmatched to any gene: 3.

The chain has TRBV5-4 and TRBJ2-1, with 11 bases fitting TRBD2. There are 17 residues in the CDR3. In germline, CDR1 is SGHNT, CDR2 YYREEE (reference sequence). Unmatched junction bases numbered 7, after V lost 4 bases and J lost 1 base. CDR3: CASSDSWTSGSYNEQFF. CDR3 DNA: TGTGCCAGCAGCGATTCTTGGACTAGCGGGTCCTACAATGAGCAGTTCTTC.

The V gene is TRBV10-3, the J gene TRBJ1-1; D possibly corresponds to TRBD1 (5 bases). The CDR3 runs 16 residues. V lost 4 bases and J 2 bases, leaving 17 bases between the germline ends. Germline values: CDR1 ENHRY, CDR2 SYGVKD. CDR3 nucleotide sequence: TGTGCCATCAGTGCATTAGGGGCTTCCCCTAACACTGAAGCTTTCTTT. Translating it yields CAISALGASPNTEAFF.

The CDR3, as DNA: TGTGCCAGCAGCCAGGGGGATGGAGGGGTGAGGTTCTACGAGCAGTACTTC. Translated, it gives CASSQGDGGVRFYEQYF. The chain has TRBV4-2 and TRBJ2-7; D may be TRBD2 (6 bases). This CDR3 is built from 17 residues. Deletions cut 3 bases from V and 3 bases from J, with 21 bases between. Germline CDR1 LGHNA, CDR2 YNFKEQ.

The CDR3 region is CSAFYSYGYTF. DNA for the CDR3: TGCAGTGCTTTTTACAGCTATGGCTACACCTTC. V gene TRBV20-1 combines with J gene TRBJ1-2; D uncertain. The CDR3 is made up of 11 amino acids. V was cut by 5 bases and J by 4 bases, with 8 bases left in between. Per the germline V gene, CDR1 is DFQATT and CDR2 is SNEGSKA (reference sequence).

The genes are TRBV10-1 and TRBJ2-1; the D gene is possibly TRBD2 (5 bases). V lost 6 bases to trimming and J lost 4 bases, with 19 bases between them. The CDR3 extends over 16 amino acids. Germline loops: CDR1 WNHNN, CDR2 SYGVQD (reference sequence). In nucleotides, the CDR3 is TGCGCCAGCAGGGCCTCCCTCGGGGTCACTTACAATGAGCAGTTCTTC. Its protein is CASRASLGVTYNEQFF.

This clone was found once. The chain is built from TRBV10-1 and TRBJ2-5, with D possibly matching TRBD2 (5 bases). CDR1 WNHNN and CDR2 SYGVQD come from the germline V gene (reference sequence). V was trimmed by 10 bases and J by 5 bases, leaving 14 bases between them. The CDR3 loop spans 12 amino acids. The CDR3 region is CATRSGWETQYF. The CDR3 nucleotides read TGCGCCACTAGATCGGGGTGGGAGACCCAGTACTTC.

DNA of the CDR3: TGTGCCAGCTCAGTGACGGACAGACTTTCGCCTAACTATGGCTACACCTTC. As protein: CASSVTDRLSPNYGYTF. The J gene is TRBJ1-2, the V gene TRBV18; tentatively, D is TRBD1 (6 bases). This CDR3 region has 17 residues. CDR1 is KGHSH and CDR2 is LQKENI in the germline V gene. The V gene lost 5 bases and the J gene lost 0 bases, with 19 bases spanning the gap. The whole variable domain, filled in from reference TRBV18 and TRBJ1-2, reads NAGVMQNPRHLVRRRGQEARLRCSPMKGHSHVYWYRQLPEEGLKFMVYLQKENIIDESGMPKERFSAEFPKEGPSILRIQQVVRGDSAAYFCASSVTDRLSPNYGYTFGSGTRLTVV.

The chain uses TRBV27 and TRBJ1-6, with D possibly being TRBD1 (6 bases). Germline V gene data show CDR1 as MNHEY and CDR2 as SMNVEV (reference sequence). This CDR3 has 15 amino acids. V lost 1 base and J 7 bases, leaving 11 bases between the germline ends. The CDR3 DNA reads as TGTGCCAGCAGTTTATGGGGACACCAGAATTCACCCCTCCACTTT. It is translated as CASSLWGHQNSPLHF.

The genes are TRBV28 and TRBJ2-7; 9 bases agree with TRBD2. Trimming removed 6 bases from V and 4 bases from J; junction bases left unmatched: 4. From germline, CDR1 is MDHEN and CDR2 SYDVKM. This CDR3 has 13 residues. CDR3 DNA sequence: TGTGCCAGCAGGCGAGCGGGAGGATACGAGCAGTACGTC. It is translated as CASRRAGGYEQYV.